Sequencing of this TCR beta chain was carried out in a study of blood T cell repertoires in COVID-19. Study as a whole: Acute and convalescent COVID-19 specimens originated in the United States, Italy and Spain. The analysed material was cDNA or gDNA that came from T cells, B-cell-depleted T cells, or PBMCs.

Recovered status applied to Cohort 3 donors who had two consecutive negative PCRs. It also applied to those with clearance or with symptom resolution. In the authors' workflow: Estimation of nucleated cell counts was performed using reference gene primer amplification. Some clones are missing from TCRdb's copy, which holds only in-frame ones; the method was immunoSEQ multiplex PCR. The V and J calls and the clone size are those of that table, but D and trimming were determined from the DNA. This table holds 220,000 or so clones, about four fifths found once. The CDR3 is 13 amino acids. CDR1 is SNHLY and CDR2 is FYNNEI in the germline V gene. V was pared by 6 bases and J by 3 bases, with 1 base of the junction left unmatched.

The chain links TRBV2 to TRBJ1-5; 8 bases are shared with TRBD1. Source material: PBMCs or T cells enriched from blood (not recorded which). The source is a woman between 35 and 50 years old who had recovered from COVID-19. The CDR3 is CASRGQVNQPQHF. The CDR3 DNA follows: TGTGCCAGCAGGGGACAGGTCAATCAGCCCCAGCATTTT.